A single sample is the source of the 14 T cell receptor beta chains below, sequenced in a study of T cells in localized non-small cell lung cancer. Here immunoSEQ multiplex PCR was the method, and the copy in TCRdb shows in-frame clones only, minus some. The table records roughly 30,000 clones, around 92% of them present only once. The sample consisted of peripheral blood mononuclear cells, taken before any cancer treatment. The receptors originated from a woman aged 40-70 years with stage III lung adenocarcinoma.

This chain uses TRBV28 with TRBJ2-7, with TRBD1 matching 7 bases. Germline assignment: CDR1 MDHEN and CDR2 SYDVKM. There are 13 residues in the CDR3. The trim removed 6 bases at V and 4 bases at J, leaving 6 bases unmatched. The CDR3 protein is CASRRDSQYEQYF. In DNA, the CDR3 is TGTGCCAGCAGACGGGACAGCCAATACGAGCAGTACTTC.

The chain employs TRBV7-9 and TRBJ2-3; D may be TRBD1 or TRBD2 (5 bases each). The CDR3 consists of 12 residues. Germline V gene data show CDR1 as SEHNR and CDR2 as FQNEAQ (reference sequence). The V end was cut by 5 bases, the J end by 4 bases, with 7 bases between. The CDR3 nucleotides are TGTGCCAGCAGCCCGGGACCAGATACGCAGTATTTT. Amino acid sequence: CASSPGPDTQYF.

This clone was seen a single time. The chain links TRBV19 to TRBJ2-1; possibly TRBD1 for D (5 bases). CDR3 length: 12 amino acids. V was shortened by 0 bases and J by 8 bases, with 5 bases between the two germline ends. Germline CDR1 LNHDA, CDR2 SQIVND (reference sequence). CDR3 nucleotide sequence: TGTGCCAGTAGTATAGAAGGGGATGAGCAGTTCTTC. It codes for CASSIEGDEQFF.

This chain connects TRBV11-2 to TRBJ2-1; no clear D gene. Per germline, CDR1 SGHAT and CDR2 FQNNGV. V gave up 2 bases and J gave up 4 bases, with 12 bases separating them. This CDR3 is 15 amino acids long. This chain's CDR3 is CASSLSLTTYNEQFF. As DNA, the CDR3 is TGTGCCAGCAGCTTAAGCCTAACGACATACAATGAGCAGTTCTTC.

The V and J genes are TRBV13 and TRBJ1-2; tentative D call: TRBD1 (5 bases). The CDR3 extends over 13 amino acids. Trimming took off 4 bases at V and 3 bases at J, with 9 bases between the two ends. Germline V gives CDR1 PRHDT, CDR2 FYEKMQ (reference sequence). CDR3: CASSSGGDYGYTF. The CDR3, as DNA: TGTGCCAGCAGCTCCGGAGGGGACTATGGCTACACCTTC.

The chain recombines TRBV5-1 with TRBJ2-5; weak D call: TRBD1 (5 bases). V lost 4 bases and J lost 2, with 15 bases in between. The CDR3 has 15 residues. CDR1 SGHRS and CDR2 YFSETQ come from the germline V gene. The CDR3 loop reads CASSPLPGYQETQYF. CDR3 nucleotide sequence: TGCGCCAGCAGCCCCCTCCCAGGGTATCAAGAGACCCAGTACTTC.

CDR3 amino acids: CASSQEDNTDTQYF. In DNA, the CDR3 is TGCGCCAGCAGCCAAGAGGACAACACAGATACGCAGTATTTT. V gene TRBV4-1 combines with J gene TRBJ2-3, with a weak D call TRBD1 (5 bases). There are 14 residues in the CDR3. V lost 0 bases to trimming and J lost 2 bases, with 6 bases between them. Germline V gene sequence: CDR1 MGHRA, CDR2 YSYEKL.

The chain joins TRBV16 to TRBJ1-2, with TRBD1 identical over 9 bases. Germline V gene lookup returns CDR1 KGHSY and CDR2 FQNENV. With 5 bases clipped from V and 4 bases from J, the junction kept 8 bases outside the gene matches. The CDR3 runs to 15 residues. CDR3 bases: TGTGCCAGCAGCGAACAGGGGGCAAAAATCTATGGCTACACCTTC. Residues: CASSEQGAKIYGYTF.

This clone was detected a few times. The chain couples TRBV5-6 to TRBJ1-5; no firm D call. The V gene's germline CDR1 is SGHDT and CDR2 YYEEEE. This CDR3 has 13 residues. V was pared by 1 base and J by 5 bases, with 7 bases between. The DNA for the CDR3 is TGTGCCAGCAGCTTGTCAGTAGATCAGCCCCAGCATTTT. Translated: CASSLSVDQPQHF.

The V call is TRBV19, the J call TRBJ2-7; 8 nucleotides line up with TRBD2. The junction had 39 bases not matched to a gene; V was cut back by 7 bases and J by 4 bases. Germline V lookup: CDR1 LNHDA, CDR2 SQIVND (reference sequence). The length of the CDR3 is 24 residues. The CDR3 spells CASTPGIYPLGGDFPREDLYEQYF. Written as DNA, the CDR3 is TGTGCCAGTACCCCCGGAATATACCCTCTCGGGGGGGACTTCCCCAGAGAGGACCTTTACGAGCAGTACTTC. The whole variable domain, remainder taken from reference TRBV19 and TRBJ2-7, is DGGITQSPKYLFRKEGQNVTLSCEQNLNHDAMYWYRQDPGQGLRLIYYSQIVNDFQKGDIAEGYSVSREKKESFPLTVTSAQKNPTAFYLCASTPGIYPLGGDFPREDLYEQYFGPGTRLTVT.

The V gene is TRBV5-5, the J gene TRBJ2-2; tentatively, D is TRBD1 (5 bases). With 5 bases removed from V and 6 bases from J, the gap between germline ends came to 14 bases. Germline V gene lookup returns CDR1 SGHKS and CDR2 YYEKEE (reference sequence). The CDR3 spans 14 residues. The CDR3 loop reads CASRFGQEPGELFF. The CDR3 DNA is TGTGCCAGCAGATTTGGACAAGAACCCGGGGAGCTGTTTTTT.

The J gene is TRBJ2-5, the V gene TRBV5-6; TRBD1 aligns across 11 bases. This CDR3 is built from 15 residues. Trimming took 4 bases from V and 5 from J; bases not matched to a gene: 7. Germline V CDR1 and CDR2: SGHDT, YYEEEE. CDR3 in amino acids: CASSMRGQGEETQYF. CDR3 nucleotide sequence: TGTGCCAGCAGCATGAGGGGACAGGGGGAGGAGACCCAGTACTTC.

The chain joins TRBV7-3 to TRBJ2-3; weak D call: TRBD2 (6 bases). The CDR3 contains 14 residues. From germline, CDR1 is SGHTA and CDR2 FQGTGA. Trimming pared 5 bases from V and 2 bases from J, leaving 11 bases between. The CDR3 region has the DNA TGTGCCAGCAGCGTTAGCGGAAACACAGATACGCAGTATTTT. Its translation: CASSVSGNTDTQYF.

This chain connects TRBV5-1 to TRBJ1-2; the D is unclear. V gave up 3 bases and J gave up 7 bases, with 7 bases separating them. CDR1 SGHRS and CDR2 YFSETQ come from the germline V gene. CDR3 length: 11 amino acids. CDR3 sequence reads: CASSSSGGYTF. The CDR3 bases are TGCGCCAGCAGCTCTTCGGGTGGCTACACCTTC. The complete variable domain, with remaining parts taken from reference TRBV5-1 and TRBJ1-2, reads KAGVTQTPRYLIKTRGQQVTLSCSPISGHRSVSWYQQTPGQGLQFLFEYFSETQRNKGNFPGRFSGRQFSNSRSEMNVSTLELGDSALYLCASSSSGGYTFGSGTRLTVV.